A selection of T cell receptor beta chains follows, all from one sample in a study of blood T cell repertoires in COVID-19. Sequencing used immunoSEQ multiplex PCR; TCRdb keeps in-frame clones, though not all of them. This sample has tens of thousands of clones, with over 80% found just once. What was sequenced was peripheral blood. The source is a woman aged 55 to 70 with active COVID-19. Each CDR3 is given with its conserved first and last residue. A D gene is named only where the DNA matches it firmly. The size entry is marked missing in some rows and otherwise reads once, few, many or a size class.

clone_size	d_call	j_call	v_call	cdr3_aa	cdr3_nt
-	TRBD2	TRBJ2-2	TRBV19	CASSLPGLAITTGELFF	TGTGCCAGTAGTCTTCCGGGACTAGCGATAACAACCGGGGAGCTGTTTTTT
-	TRBD1	TRBJ1-5	TRBV3-1/TRBV3-2	CASSLRQGGQPQHF	TGTGCCAGCAGCCTCCGACAGGGTGGTCAGCCCCAGCATTTT
-	TRBD1	TRBJ1-2	TRBV5-1	CASTSGQGANYGYTF	TGCGCCAGCACCAGTGGACAGGGGGCTAACTATGGCTACACCTTC
once	TRBD1	TRBJ1-4	TRBV10-1	CASSNRGRDNEKLFF	TGCGCCAGCAGCAACAGGGGGCGAGATAATGAAAAACTGTTTTTT
-	TRBD2	TRBJ2-5	TRBV5-1	CASSLAGGASGQETQYF	TGCGCCAGCAGCTTGGCCGGTGGGGCTAGCGGCCAAGAGACCCAGTACTTC
-	TRBD2	TRBJ2-4	TRBV18	CASSPRGAGEGKNIQYF	TGTGCCAGCTCACCACGAGGAGCGGGAGAGGGAAAAAACATTCAGTACTTC
-	-	TRBJ1-1	TRBV6-5	CASSSGITEAFF	TGTGCCAGCAGCTCGGGGATAACTGAAGCTTTCTTT
-	TRBD2	TRBJ2-6	TRBV7-9	CASSLTGGSGANVLTF	TGTGCCAGCAGCTTAACGGGGGGTTCTGGGGCCAACGTCCTGACTTTC
-	-	TRBJ2-2	TRBV16	CASSRKAGTGELFF	TGTGCCAGCAGCCGAAAGGCGGGAACCGGGGAGCTGTTTTTT
-	-	TRBJ1-5	TRBV28	CASSFRVNQPQHF	TGTGCCAGCAGTTTTCGGGTCAATCAGCCCCAGCATTTT
-	-	TRBJ2-3	TRBV19	CASSIASFTDTQYF	TGTGCCAGTAGTATAGCGAGTTTCACAGATACGCAGTATTTT
-	-	TRBJ2-7	TRBV30	CAWRKGLFTLEQYF	TGTGCCTGGAGGAAAGGACTATTCACCTTGGAGCAGTACTTC
-	TRBD1	TRBJ2-2	TRBV15	CATSRVGGQGRTGELFF	TGTGCCACCAGCAGAGTGGGGGGACAGGGTCGGACCGGGGAGCTGTTTTTT
-	TRBD1	TRBJ1-1	TRBV25-1	CASRTSGTGEAFF	TGTGCCAGCAGGACATCCGGGACAGGGGAAGCTTTCTTT
-	TRBD1	TRBJ1-1	TRBV28	CASHRGRTEAFF	TGTGCCAGCCACAGGGGGCGTACTGAAGCTTTCTTT
-	-	TRBJ2-2	TRBV7-3	CASSESNTGELFF	TGTGCCAGCAGCGAGAGCAACACCGGGGAGCTGTTTTTT
once	TRBD2	TRBJ2-5	TRBV30	CAWSVGLAGGETQYF	TGTGCCTGGAGTGTAGGACTAGCGGGAGGAGAGACCCAGTACTTC
-	-	TRBJ1-1	TRBV6-5	CASSHHRTENTEAFF	TGTGCCAGCAGCCATCACCGCACAGAGAACACTGAAGCTTTCTTT
-	-	TRBJ1-1	TRBV11-2	CASSSSDRMNTEAFF	TGTGCCAGCAGCTCATCCGACAGGATGAACACTGAAGCTTTCTTT
once	TRBD2	TRBJ2-5	TRBV29-1	CSVGEGSGGAETQYF	TGCAGCGTTGGTGAAGGTAGCGGGGGGGCGGAGACCCAGTACTTC
-	-	TRBJ2-5	TRBV7-6	CASSNIQQETQYF	TGTGCCAGCAGCAACATCCAGCAAGAGACCCAGTACTTC
-	TRBD1	TRBJ2-3	TRBV5-1	CASSSSKRNRGTDTQYF	TGCGCCAGCAGCTCCAGCAAGCGAAACAGGGGAACGGATACGCAGTATTTT
-	TRBD1	TRBJ2-7	TRBV2	CASSGGQSKYEQYF	TGTGCCAGCAGTGGGGGACAGAGTAAATACGAGCAGTACTTC
-	-	TRBJ1-1	TRBV27	CASNPAENVLRNTEAFF	TGTGCCAGCAACCCCGCGGAGAATGTTTTAAGGAACACTGAAGCTTTCTTT
-	-	TRBJ1-4	TRBV6-6	CASSYGDAGGKLFF	TGTGCCAGCAGTTACGGGGACGCCGGGGGAAAACTGTTTTTT
-	-	TRBJ2-1	TRBV18	CASSPSLRAGNEQFF	TGTGCCAGCTCACCAAGCCTGCGTGCGGGCAATGAGCAGTTCTTC
-	-	TRBJ2-5	TRBV7-2	CASSLLLGQQETQYF	TGTGCCAGCAGCTTACTTCTTGGCCAGCAAGAGACCCAGTACTTC
-	-	TRBJ2-7	TRBV11-3	CASSLKMEGRYEQYF	TGTGCCAGCAGCTTAAAGATGGAGGGGAGATACGAGCAGTACTTC
once	TRBD2	TRBJ2-3	TRBV11-2	CASSKGGLTDTQYF	TGTGCCAGCTCAAAGGGAGGGCTCACAGATACGCAGTATTTT
-	-	TRBJ2-3	TRBV5-1	CASKGLTDTQYF	TGCGCCAGCAAGGGACTTACAGATACGCAGTATTTT
-	-	TRBJ2-7	TRBV2	CASSVSNEQYF	TGTGCCAGCAGTGTTAGTAACGAGCAGTACTTC
-	-	TRBJ2-3	TRBV19	CASSVRRGRDTQYF	TGTGCCAGTAGTGTTCGCAGGGGCAGGGATACGCAGTATTTT
-	TRBD1	TRBJ2-5	TRBV7-3	CASSSTPPGQGFPVWTQYF	TGTGCCAGCAGCTCCACCCCACCAGGACAGGGGTTCCCCGTATGGACCCAGTACTTC
once	-	TRBJ1-2	TRBV3-1/TRBV3-2	CASSQDQGTYGYTF	TGTGCCAGCAGCCAAGATCAGGGCACCTATGGCTACACCTTC
-	TRBD2	TRBJ2-3	TRBV5-6	CASSLGSSGGRADTQYF	TGTGCCAGCAGCTTGGGCTCTAGCGGGGGGCGGGCAGATACGCAGTATTTT
-	-	TRBJ2-3	TRBV25-1	CASSGLNTDTQYF	TGTGCCAGCAGCGGACTAAACACAGATACGCAGTATTTT
-	TRBD1	TRBJ2-7	TRBV6-5	CASSRGQGAVEQYF	TGTGCCAGCAGTCGGGGACAGGGGGCGGTCGAGCAGTACTTC
-	TRBD1	TRBJ2-5	TRBV7-3	CASSLNPGQAGETQYF	TGTGCCAGCAGCTTAAACCCTGGACAGGCCGGCGAGACCCAGTACTTC
-	-	TRBJ1-6	TRBV10-2	CASSDGAGIDSPLHF	TGCGCCAGCAGCGATGGGGCGGGGATAGATTCACCCCTCCACTTT
once	TRBD2	TRBJ2-5	TRBV11-2	CASSLVLGLAGVGETQYF	TGTGCCAGCAGCTTAGTCTTGGGACTAGCGGGAGTGGGGGAGACCCAGTACTTC
few	TRBD2	TRBJ2-5	TRBV4-1	CASSQLTSGFTRETQYF	TGCGCCAGCAGCCAATTGACTAGCGGGTTCACGAGGGAGACCCAGTACTTC
-	TRBD1	TRBJ1-6	TRBV2	CASSEDRVHSPLHF	TGTGCCAGCAGCGAAGACAGGGTCCATTCACCCCTCCACTTT
-	TRBD1	TRBJ2-7	TRBV6-6	CASSPAGGTGLGSSYEQYF	TGTGCCAGCAGTCCCGCGGGTGGGACAGGACTCGGGAGCTCCTACGAGCAGTACTTC
-	TRBD1	TRBJ1-6	TRBV19	CASSRPGQADSPLHF	TGTGCCAGTAGTCGACCGGGACAGGCGGATTCACCCCTCCACTTT
-	TRBD1	TRBJ2-4	TRBV5-4	CASKGQGENIQYF	TGTGCCAGCAAGGGGCAGGGGGAAAACATTCAGTACTTC
-	-	TRBJ2-2	TRBV5-1	CASSFFPRRGTGELFF	TGCGCCAGCAGCTTTTTCCCCCGAAGGGGCACCGGGGAGCTGTTTTTT
-	TRBD1	TRBJ1-1	TRBV5-1	CASSNAIGQVGTEAFF	TGCGCCAGCAGCAACGCAATAGGACAGGTGGGGACTGAAGCTTTCTTT
-	-	TRBJ2-3	TRBV10-3	CAIRARGGSTDTQYF	TGTGCCATCAGGGCCAGAGGGGGTAGCACAGATACGCAGTATTTT
-	-	TRBJ2-5	TRBV5-6	CASSLRGAGQETQYF	TGTGCCAGCAGCTTGCGGGGTGCAGGACAAGAGACCCAGTACTTC
-	TRBD1	TRBJ1-4	TRBV5-8	CASSSQGAGEKLFF	TGTGCCAGCAGCTCGCAGGGGGCCGGAGAAAAACTGTTTTTT